A single sample gave rise to the 31 T cell receptor beta chains below, sequenced in a study of blood T cells in healthy people across ages. It was with a sample-barcoded 5' primer and a J-beta primer mix that a second PCR of about 6 to 12 cycles was run. TCRdb ran MiXCR on the 5' RACE reads and lists one entry per CDR3 protein. Of hundreds of thousands of distinct CDR3 sequences listed, 48% are singletons. The sequenced material came from blood. These receptor sequences come from a man under 40 in good health.

The rearrangement joins TRBV6-1 to TRBJ1-4; the D is unclear. The length of the CDR3 is 16 residues. Germline values: CDR1 MNHNS, CDR2 SASEGT. V lost 4 bases and J lost 2, with 14 bases in between. The CDR3 region has the DNA TGTGCCAGCAGTGTCAACGAACTGGGGACTAATGAAAAACTGTTTTTT. It translates to CASSVNELGTNEKLFF.

The V call is TRBV3-1, the J call TRBJ2-1, with 7 nucleotides matching TRBD1. Germline V gene sequence: CDR1 LGHDT, CDR2 YNNKEL (reference sequence). V trimming: 1 base; J trimming: 15 bases; junction bases outside the gene matches: 6. This CDR3 has 12 residues. The CDR3 coding sequence is TGTGCCAGCAGCCAAGGTCCGGGACAGCGGTTCTTC. Translated, it gives CASSQGPGQRFF.

This chain uses TRBV21-1 with TRBJ2-7; the table's D call, TRBD1, has no DNA check behind it. TRBV21-1 corresponds to a pseudogene. There are 15 residues in the CDR3. The CDR3 protein is CASSKEGGSSYEQYF. CDR3 sequence (DNA): TGTGCCAGCAGCAAAGAGGGCGGCAGCTCCTACGAGCAGTACTTC.

V usage is TRBV7-2 and J usage is TRBJ2-5; the D gene is possibly TRBD2 (5 bases). V lost 1 base to trimming and J lost 2 bases, with 14 bases between them. Per the germline V gene, CDR1 is SGHTA and CDR2 is FQGNSA. This CDR3 is 16 amino acids long. The CDR3 region is CASSLVGTSQQETQYF. CDR3 bases: TGTGCCAGCAGCTTAGTGGGAACTAGTCAACAAGAGACCCAGTACTTC.

This clonotype was seen more than once but under ten times. V is TRBV12-5 and J is TRBJ2-7, with D perhaps TRBD1 or TRBD2 (5 bases each). The V end was cut by 5 bases, the J end by 3 bases, with 20 bases between. The CDR3 is 16 amino acids. The germline gives CDR1 LGHNT, CDR2 FRNRAP. The CDR3 is CASGPLHRDVFYEQYF. The CDR3 nucleotides are TGTGCTAGTGGTCCCCTACACCGGGACGTGTTCTACGAGCAGTACTTC.

The chain employs TRBV28 and TRBJ2-5, with D tentatively TRBD2 (6 bases). The CDR3 is made up of 12 amino acids. V was cut by 8 bases and J by 11 bases, with 18 bases left in between. CDR1 is MDHEN and CDR2 is SYDVKM in the germline V gene. The CDR3 sequence: CASRLTGREQYF. In nucleotides, the CDR3 is TGTGCCAGCCGTCTCACAGGTCGGGAGCAGTACTTC. Looking up the rest from reference TRBV28 and TRBJ2-5 gives the full variable domain: DVKVTQSSRYLVKRTGEKVFLECVQDMDHENMFWYRQDPGLGLRLIYFSYDVKMKEKGDIPEGYSVSREKKERFSLILESASTNQTSMYLCASRLTGREQYFGPGTRLLVL.

CDR3 residues: CSARRPGNPAYEQYF. CDR3 nucleotides: TGCAGTGCTAGAAGGCCAGGCAACCCAGCCTACGAGCAGTACTTC. The chain recombines TRBV20-1 with TRBJ2-7; D ambiguous. Looked up from germline, CDR1 is DFQATT and CDR2 is SNEGSKA (reference sequence). V shed 2 bases and J shed 2 bases, with 16 bases lying between them. CDR3 length: 15 amino acids.

The chain is built from TRBV4-2 and TRBJ1-2; 8 nucleotides align to TRBD1. CDR1 is LGHNA and CDR2 is YNFKEQ in the germline V gene. V lost 0 bases and J lost 0; bases outside the gene matches: 6. The CDR3 runs 17 residues. CDR3 nucleotides: TGTGCCAGCAGCCAAGATCTCGGACAGGGCTCTAACTATGGCTACACCTTC. Its protein product is CASSQDLGQGSNYGYTF.

This clonotype appeared once. The chain employs TRBV24-1 and TRBJ2-5; D is undetermined. The CDR3 runs 13 residues. With 6 bases removed from V and 1 base from J, the gap between germline ends came to 8 bases. The germline V gene encodes CDR1 KGHDR and CDR2 SFDVKD. CDR3 sequence (DNA): TGTGCCACCAGTCTGGGTGCCCAAGAGACCCAGTACTTC. As protein: CATSLGAQETQYF.

This clonotype was counted a single time. V and J are TRBV14 and TRBJ2-1; D gene ambiguous. The CDR3 totals 16 residues. V dropped 4 bases and J dropped 6 bases, with 19 bases sitting between them. Germline CDR1 reads SGHDN; CDR2 reads FVKESK. The CDR3 coding sequence is TGTGCCAGCAGCCGCGAAGCCGGCAGGACCTCCAATGAGCAGTTCTTC. It codes for CASSREAGRTSNEQFF.

This sequence joins TRBV12-3 or TRBV12-4 and TRBJ1-1, with a tentative D call TRBD1 (5 bases). The CDR3 consists of 13 residues. Trimming left V 6 bases short and J 5 bases short, with 13 bases between. Here the CDR3 reads CASSQQGVTEAFF. DNA for the CDR3: TGTGCCAGCAGCCAACAAGGGGTTACTGAAGCTTTCTTT.

V is TRBV28 and J is TRBJ2-3, with D perhaps matching TRBD1 or TRBD2 (6 bases each). V was trimmed by 6 bases and J by 6 bases, leaving 19 bases between them. Germline V CDR1 and CDR2: MDHEN, SYDVKM. The CDR3 consists of 15 residues. CDR3 bases: TGTGCCAGCAGCAAGGAGGGGGTCAGGTCCGATACGCAGTATTTT. It translates to CASSKEGVRSDTQYF.

The chain has TRBV28 and TRBJ2-1, with TRBD1 matching over 9 bases. Germline V gene data show CDR1 as MDHEN and CDR2 as SYDVKM. Germline trimming cut 5 bases from V and 13 bases from J; bases unmatched to any gene: 6. This CDR3 region has 12 residues. The CDR3 loop reads CASSPPGQGQFF. The CDR3 region has the DNA TGTGCCAGCAGTCCGCCGGGACAGGGTCAGTTCTTC.

The CDR3 bases are TGTGCCATCAGTGAGTCTCTGGCGGGATATGGCTACACCTTC. Protein: CAISESLAGYGYTF. The chain carries TRBV10-3 and TRBJ1-2; D uncertain. Deletions cut 0 bases from V and 5 bases from J, with 10 bases between. This CDR3 is 14 amino acids long. Germline values: CDR1 ENHRY, CDR2 SYGVKD.

This clonotype appeared many times. This chain uses TRBV2 with TRBJ2-3; a weak D match, TRBD1 (6 bases). In germline, CDR1 is SNHLY, CDR2 FYNNEI. CDR3 length: 14 residues. V gave up 3 bases and J gave up 6 bases, with 13 bases separating them. The CDR3 loop reads CASSDSRQADTQYF. The CDR3 nucleotides are TGTGCCAGCAGTGATAGTCGACAGGCCGATACGCAGTATTTT.

This chain uses TRBV6-1 with TRBJ2-6; no clear D gene. CDR3 size: 17 residues. Germline V gives CDR1 MNHNS, CDR2 SASEGT. The V gene lost 6 bases and the J gene lost 3 bases, with 18 bases spanning the gap. CDR3 bases: TGTGCCAGCAGCAGTCTGAGCGCTCAAATTGGGGCCAACGTCCTGACTTTC. Translation: CASSSLSAQIGANVLTF.

The chain links TRBV7-9 to TRBJ1-2; D is uncertain. V lost 6 bases to trimming and J lost 4 bases, with 9 bases between them. The CDR3 is 12 amino acids. The germline CDR1 and CDR2 sequences are SEHNR and FQNEAQ (reference sequence). CDR3 sequence: CASRPGSYGYTF. DNA of the CDR3: TGTGCCAGCAGGCCGGGGAGCTATGGCTACACCTTC.

This clonotype was counted between two and nine times. The rearrangement joins TRBV3-1 to TRBJ2-7, with a possible D match to TRBD2 (6 bases). The CDR3 is 15 amino acids. Per germline, CDR1 LGHDT and CDR2 YNNKEL (reference sequence). The V end lost 1 base, the J end lost 2 bases, and 12 bases lay between the germline ends. CDR3 bases: TGTGCCAGCAGCCAAGGGGTGCGGGGTACCTACGAGCAGTACTTC. Translated, it gives CASSQGVRGTYEQYF.

This clonotype turned up a few times. V usage is TRBV20-1 and J usage is TRBJ2-5; D is ambiguous. CDR3 length: 13 amino acids. Germline values: CDR1 DFQATT, CDR2 SNEGSKA (reference sequence). Trimming removed 0 bases from V and 2 bases from J, with 7 bases in between. CDR3 residues: CSARDWAQETQYF. In nucleotides, the CDR3 is TGCAGTGCTAGAGACTGGGCTCAAGAGACCCAGTACTTC.

This sequence joins TRBV7-2 and TRBJ1-4; TRBD1 matches 7 bases. V was clipped by 3 bases and J by 7 bases; unmatched bases: 8. The CDR3 is 15 amino acids. Germline values: CDR1 SGHTA, CDR2 FQGNSA. This CDR3 reads CASSFQGGIREKLFF. Here the CDR3 DNA reads TGTGCCAGCAGCTTTCAGGGGGGCATCCGTGAAAAACTGTTTTTT.

The chain's CDR3 is CASHQGNTGELFF. For the CDR3, the DNA is TGTGCCAGTCACCAGGGGAACACCGGGGAGCTGTTTTTT. V is TRBV6-5 and J is TRBJ2-2; D might be TRBD1 (5 bases). The CDR3 runs to 13 residues. Germline V gives CDR1 MNHEY, CDR2 SVGAGI. V lost 9 bases and J lost 1, with 9 bases in between.

This clonotype was seen a few times. This chain connects TRBV5-4 to TRBJ2-4, with 8 nucleotides matching TRBD1. The V gene's germline CDR1 is SGHNT and CDR2 YYREEE (reference sequence). Germline trimming cut 4 bases from V and 1 base from J; bases unmatched to any gene: 4. There are 15 residues in the CDR3. The CDR3: CASSIRQGAKNIQYF. DNA for the CDR3: TGTGCCAGCAGCATACGACAGGGGGCCAAAAACATTCAGTACTTC.

This chain joins TRBV29-1 and TRBJ1-2; TRBD1 might be the D (5 bases). Trimming removed 3 bases at V and 6 bases at J, with 11 bases between. The germline gives CDR1 SQVTM, CDR2 ANQGSEA. The CDR3 has 12 amino acids. CDR3 residues: CSVDKGWNGYTF. DNA for the CDR3: TGCAGCGTTGATAAGGGGTGGAATGGCTACACCTTC.

This clonotype was detected a few times. CDR3 nucleotides: TGCGCCAGCAGCCAAGAACGGCAGAGTAACTCCTACGAGCAGTACTTC. Protein: CASSQERQSNSYEQYF. The chain employs TRBV4-3 and TRBJ2-7; D not resolved. The CDR3 spans 16 residues. Germline CDR1 is LGHNA and CDR2 is YSLEER. With 0 bases removed from V and 0 bases from J, the gap between germline ends came to 12 bases.

The V and J genes are TRBV3-1 and TRBJ1-5; TRBD1 matches at 7 bases. After removal of 6 bases from V and 7 bases from J, the junction contained 6 bases not matched to a gene. This CDR3 contains 13 residues. CDR1 LGHDT and CDR2 YNNKEL come from the germline V gene (reference sequence). The CDR3 DNA follows: TGTGCCAGCAGTCCTAGGGACAGCCAGCCCCAGCATTTT. Translation: CASSPRDSQPQHF.

This clonotype was detected only a few times. This chain links TRBV7-2 with TRBJ1-6; TRBD1 matches at 8 bases. CDR1 and CDR2 (germline): SGHTA, FQGNSA. This CDR3 comprises 15 residues. With 7 bases clipped from V and 9 bases from J, the junction kept 11 bases outside the gene matches. CDR3: CASTQTGGLASPLHF. The CDR3 DNA is TGTGCCAGCACTCAAACAGGGGGTCTGGCTTCACCCCTCCACTTT.

The chain couples TRBV7-9 to TRBJ2-5; D could derive from TRBD1 or TRBD2 (6 bases each). Between the trimmed V and J ends, which lost 2 bases and 5 bases, there was a span of 12 bases. The CDR3 has 14 amino acids. In germline, CDR1 is SEHNR, CDR2 FQNEAQ (reference sequence). CDR3 amino acids: CASSLKGGYETQYF. DNA of the CDR3: TGTGCCAGCAGCTTAAAAGGGGGGTACGAGACCCAGTACTTC.

The chain links TRBV20-1 to TRBJ2-3; 9 bases agree with TRBD2. Per germline, CDR1 DFQATT and CDR2 SNEGSKA (reference sequence). The CDR3 is 15 residues long. V gave up 2 bases and J gave up 2 bases; unmatched junction bases: 5. The CDR3 sequence is CSARKAGGHTDTQYF. In DNA, the CDR3 is TGCAGTGCTAGAAAAGCGGGGGGACACACAGATACGCAGTATTTT.

The chain couples TRBV3-1 to TRBJ2-7; TRBD2 is a possible D gene (5 bases). Trimming removed 4 bases from V and 5 bases from J, with 18 bases in between. The CDR3 extends over 15 amino acids. CDR1 and CDR2 (germline): LGHDT, YNNKEL (reference sequence). The CDR3 is CASSRRTGERNEQYF. The CDR3 nucleotides read TGTGCCAGCAGCCGGAGGACCGGGGAAAGAAACGAGCAGTACTTC.

The CDR3 nucleotides are TGCAGTGCTAGCCCTAGCGGGGGGTGGGATGAGCAGTTCTTC. This codes for CSASPSGGWDEQFF. V gene TRBV20-1 combines with J gene TRBJ2-1, with 11 bases matching TRBD2. V was pared by 3 bases and J by 8 bases, with 6 bases of the junction left unmatched. Germline lookup yields CDR1 DFQATT and CDR2 SNEGSKA (reference sequence). The CDR3 covers 14 residues.

The gene calls are TRBV11-2 and TRBJ2-3; tentative D call: TRBD1 (6 bases). The CDR3 is made up of 15 amino acids. The germline V gene has CDR1 SGHAT and CDR2 FQNNGV. Trimming took 8 bases from V and 4 from J, leaving 19 bases between them. Here the CDR3 reads CASSLKAGASDTQYF. The DNA for the CDR3 is TGTGCCAGCTCGCTTAAAGCAGGGGCGTCAGATACGCAGTATTTT.